The text below deals with one T cell receptor beta chain. This clonotype was detected a few times. The antigen it recognizes is unknown. No base quality values were provided; no much bigger clone lies one nucleotide off. These data come from a study of T cell repertoires in cytomegalovirus infection (dated by TCRdb to 2018 to 2020). Study-level background: Recently identified HLA-C-restricted CMV epitopes, whose presentation resists viral immunomodulation, were targeted by peptide stimulations together with well-studied HLA-B-restricted epitopes. Donor HLA type was relevant to the analysis, as public TCR beta signatures indicated carriage of CMV infection together with the matching HLA type. What the work shows at the level of the full study, not this receptor alone: The ex vivo response was dominated by HLA-C-restricted CMV-specific TCR beta clonotypes, which also provided the single most frequent clonotype in two of eight donors. In both this cohort and an independent cohort of some 380 donors, the cumulative frequency of public TCR beta family members distinguished carriers of CMV infection plus the relevant HLA type.

There are 18 amino acids in the CDR3, from cysteine to phenylalanine inclusive. Only the CDR3 DNA stays, 54 bases, in frame from base 1. Looking up the germline V gene yields CDR1 MGHRA and CDR2 YSYEKL. V and J are truncated by 4 bases and 0 bases respectively, leaving an intervening sequence of 19 bases. The sample was run on an Illumina HiSeq 1500. The public reads were reprocessed in TCRdb via fastp at Q25 and MiXCR, keeping in-frame beta chains. Entries are consolidated by CDR3 protein sequence, retaining the most common genes and DNA. The sample includes some 270,000 distinct CDR3 sequences, with 22% observed a single time. Roughly 19% of the sample goes to the ten largest clones. The intended sense of this specimen's treatment or condition label: in vitro stimulation with specific CMV peptide epitopes to enrich CMV-specific T cells.

The chain joins TRBV4-1 to TRBJ1-5, and TRBD1 may be the D gene, going by 5 matching bases. This specimen consisted of cultured PBMCs, obtained from culture after CMV antigen stimulation. This receptor was identified in a human donor in good health (CMV status not recorded). Some clones in this sample may be carry-over from other donors' samples. The CDR3: CASSLRRGLEDSNQPQHF. The DNA sequence is TGCGCCAGCAGCCTCCGCCGGGGACTTGAGGATAGCAATCAGCCCCAGCATTTT.